This T cell receptor (beta chain) was captured by sequencing in a study of CD8+CD57+ T cells in acquired aplastic anemia. Study summary: An average of approximately 3.4 ug of DNA was obtained from sorted CD4+ and CD8+ cells.

Patients selected for sequencing had displayed CD8+CD57+ cell expansion by flow cytometry. Blood sampling was performed on the patients, and none of them had received therapy by then. At least ten counts were recorded for this clonotype. This CDR3 is 14 amino acids long. In germline, CDR1 is DFQATT, CDR2 SNEGSKA (reference sequence). J lost 3 bases, V lost 4 bases, and 7 bases had no gene match. Researchers used genomic DNA as the template to profile TCR beta VDJ and CDR3. From the reads, TCRdb called clonotypes with MiXCR, one entry per CDR3 protein. The sample holds a few hundred thousand distinct CDR3 sequences, less than 60% seen once.

The chain carries TRBV20-1 and TRBJ1-2, with 8 bases matching TRBD1. This receptor was obtained from a human donor with aplastic anemia. Input material: sorted CD4+, CD8+, or CD8+CD57+ T cells (not recorded which) from PBMCs. The CDR3 is CSAMDRALHYGYTF. For the CDR3, the DNA is TGCAGTGCTATGGACAGGGCGCTCCACTATGGCTACACCTTC.